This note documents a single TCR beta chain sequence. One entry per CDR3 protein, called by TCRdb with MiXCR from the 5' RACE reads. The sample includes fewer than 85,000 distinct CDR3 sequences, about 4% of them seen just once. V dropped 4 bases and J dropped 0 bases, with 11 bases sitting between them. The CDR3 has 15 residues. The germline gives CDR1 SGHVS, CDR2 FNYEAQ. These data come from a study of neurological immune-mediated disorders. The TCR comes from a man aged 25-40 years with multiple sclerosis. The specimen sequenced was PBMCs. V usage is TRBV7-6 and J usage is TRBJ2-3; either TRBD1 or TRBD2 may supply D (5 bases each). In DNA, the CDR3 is TGTGCCAGCAGCTGGCTGGGGGACAGCACAGATACGCAGTATTTT. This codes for CASSWLGDSTDTQYF.